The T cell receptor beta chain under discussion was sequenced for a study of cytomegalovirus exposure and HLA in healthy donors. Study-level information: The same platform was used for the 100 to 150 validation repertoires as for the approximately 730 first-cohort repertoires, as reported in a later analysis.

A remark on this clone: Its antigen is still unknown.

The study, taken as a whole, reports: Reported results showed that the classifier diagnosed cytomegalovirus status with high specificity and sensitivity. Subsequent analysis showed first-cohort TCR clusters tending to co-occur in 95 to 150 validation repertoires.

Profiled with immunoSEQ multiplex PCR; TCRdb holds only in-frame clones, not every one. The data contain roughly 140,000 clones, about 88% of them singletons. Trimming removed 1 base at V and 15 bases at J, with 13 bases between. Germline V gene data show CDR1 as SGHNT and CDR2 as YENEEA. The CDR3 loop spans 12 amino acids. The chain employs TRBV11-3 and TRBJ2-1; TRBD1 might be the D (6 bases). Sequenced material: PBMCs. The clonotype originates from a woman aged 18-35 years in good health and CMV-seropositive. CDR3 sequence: CASSLGLGARFF. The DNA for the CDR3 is TGTGCCAGCAGCTTAGGCTTGGGGGCCAGGTTCTTC.